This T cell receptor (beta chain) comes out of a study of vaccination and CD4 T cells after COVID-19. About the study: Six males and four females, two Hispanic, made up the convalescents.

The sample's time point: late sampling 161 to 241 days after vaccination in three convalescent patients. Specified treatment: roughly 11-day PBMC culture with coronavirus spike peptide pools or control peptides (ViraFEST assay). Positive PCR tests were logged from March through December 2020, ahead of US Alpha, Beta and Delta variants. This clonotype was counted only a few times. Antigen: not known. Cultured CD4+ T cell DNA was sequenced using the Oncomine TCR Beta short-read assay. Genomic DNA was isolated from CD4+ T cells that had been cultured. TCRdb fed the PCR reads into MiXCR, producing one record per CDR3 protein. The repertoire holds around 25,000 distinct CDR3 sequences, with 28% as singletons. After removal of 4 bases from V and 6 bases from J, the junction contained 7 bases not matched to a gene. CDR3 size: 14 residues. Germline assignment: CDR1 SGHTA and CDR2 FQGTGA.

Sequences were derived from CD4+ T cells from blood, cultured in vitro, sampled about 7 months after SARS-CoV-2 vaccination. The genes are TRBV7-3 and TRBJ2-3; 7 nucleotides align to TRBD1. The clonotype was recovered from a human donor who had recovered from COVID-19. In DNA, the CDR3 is TGTGCCAGCAGCTCACGGACAGGTGGCGATACGCAGTATTTT. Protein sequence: CASSSRTGGDTQYF.